The 18 T cell receptor beta chains below all came from one sample that was sequenced in a study of CD8 T cells in ankylosing spondylitis (dated by TCRdb to the late 2010s). The library came from 5' RACE. Instrument used: Illumina HiSeq 2500. The public reads were reprocessed in TCRdb via fastp at Q25 and MiXCR, keeping in-frame beta chains. Records with the same CDR3 protein are collapsed into one entry carrying the most frequent genes and DNA. For this sample the table gives about 130,000 distinct CDR3 sequences, of which approximately 10% were detected only once. The leading ten clones occupy 2.5% to 3.5% of the sample. Material for sequencing was blood, either unsorted or a sorted T cell fraction (not recorded which). Source of these receptors: a male donor with ankylosing spondylitis or in good health (not recorded which).

This clonotype was found many times. The genes are TRBV7-9 and TRBJ2-3; no reliable D call. This CDR3 contains 13 residues. The germline CDR1 and CDR2 sequences are SEHNR and FQNEAQ (reference sequence). Trimming left V 4 bases short and J 3 bases short, with 8 bases between. The CDR3 region is CASSSVSTDTQYF. CDR3 nucleotide sequence: TGTGCCAGCAGCTCCGTGTCGACAGATACGCAGTATTTT.

This clonotype has just a few counts. The genes are TRBV29-1 and TRBJ2-7; D is possibly TRBD1 or TRBD2 (5 bases each). The CDR3 spans 14 residues. V lost 6 bases and J lost 0, with 15 bases in between. Germline assignment: CDR1 SQVTM and CDR2 ANQGSEA. In DNA form, the CDR3 reads TGCAGCGTGAAAGGGACGGCCAGCTCCTACGAGCAGTACTTC. Encoded protein: CSVKGTASSYEQYF.

This rearrangement joins TRBV7-9 to TRBJ2-7, with a tentative D call TRBD1 (6 bases). Germline values: CDR1 SEHNR, CDR2 FQNEAQ (reference sequence). V shed 4 bases and J shed 5 bases, with 21 bases lying between them. The CDR3 spans 16 residues. CDR3 in DNA: TGTGCCAGCAGCTCAGGGTTACAGGGAAATGGCGACGAGCAGTACTTC. It yields the protein CASSSGLQGNGDEQYF.

In this sample, this clonotype turned up a few times. The chain combines TRBV7-3 with TRBJ2-3; TRBD2 agrees at 10 bases. V lost 5 bases, J lost 6 bases, and 8 bases stayed unmatched. The germline V gene has CDR1 SGHTA and CDR2 FQGTGA. This CDR3 spans 15 amino acids. In DNA, the CDR3 is TGTGCCAGCAGCCCCTACTCTAGCGGGAGTGATACGCAGTATTTT. It yields the protein CASSPYSSGSDTQYF.

At least ten counts were recorded for this clonotype. The rearrangement joins TRBV20-1 to TRBJ2-1; 11 nucleotides agree with TRBD2. Unmatched junction bases numbered 8, after V lost 6 bases and J lost 4 bases. This CDR3 has 15 residues. Germline lookup yields CDR1 DFQATT and CDR2 SNEGSKA (reference sequence). CDR3 sequence reads: CSARTSGSPYNEQFF. The DNA for the CDR3 is TGCAGTGCACGGACTAGCGGGTCCCCTTACAATGAGCAGTTCTTC.

This clonotype occurred many times. The chain links TRBV5-5 to TRBJ2-6; D perhaps matches TRBD1 (6 bases). Germline CDR1 reads SGHKS; CDR2 reads YYEKEE (reference sequence). The CDR3 runs to 17 residues. With 3 bases removed from V and 0 bases from J, the gap between germline ends came to 13 bases. CDR3 sequence (DNA): TGTGCCAGCAGCTACGTTACAGGGATCTCTGGGGCCAACGTCCTGACTTTC. It codes for CASSYVTGISGANVLTF.

This clonotype was counted ten times or more. The CDR3 region has the DNA TGTGCCAGCAGCTTAGTTGGGGGACTAGCGATCACAGATACGCAGTATTTT. Translated: CASSLVGGLAITDTQYF. The chain is built from TRBV7-2 and TRBJ2-3, with 10 positions matching TRBD2. The germline gives CDR1 SGHTA, CDR2 FQGNSA. Trimming removed 1 base from V and 2 bases from J; junction bases left unmatched: 6. The CDR3 loop spans 17 amino acids.

This clonotype was seen repeatedly, ten times or more. The V gene is TRBV27, the J gene TRBJ2-3; D tentatively reads TRBD1 or TRBD2 (6 bases each). Germline lookup yields CDR1 MNHEY and CDR2 SMNVEV (reference sequence). The CDR3 has 14 residues. V shed 1 base and J shed 5 bases, with 10 bases lying between them. The CDR3 is CASSLFGGLDTQYF. CDR3 bases: TGTGCCAGCAGTTTATTTGGGGGGCTAGATACGCAGTATTTT.

This chain uses TRBV6-2 or TRBV6-3 with TRBJ2-1; perhaps TRBD2 as D (6 bases). This CDR3 region has 13 residues. The V end was cut by 1 base, the J end by 12 bases, with 13 bases between. Germline values: CDR1 MNHEY, CDR2 SVGEGT. Here the CDR3 reads CASSYWAGTGQFF. DNA for the CDR3: TGTGCCAGCAGTTACTGGGCGGGAACTGGGCAGTTCTTC.

This clonotype was seen repeatedly, ten times or more. This rearrangement joins TRBV11-2 to TRBJ2-1; D ambiguous. CDR1 is SGHAT, CDR2 FQNNGV, per germline. Between the trimmed V and J ends, which lost 2 bases and 0 bases, there was a span of 11 bases. The CDR3 totals 16 residues. CDR3 sequence (DNA): TGTGCCAGCAGCTTATGGGTCGATACCTCCTACAATGAGCAGTTCTTC. Its translation: CASSLWVDTSYNEQFF.

This clonotype has a count of ten or more. This rearrangement joins TRBV6-2 or TRBV6-3 to TRBJ2-7; D gene unclear. Germline assignment: CDR1 MNHEY and CDR2 SVGEGT. This CDR3 comprises 13 residues. The germline V and J ends were trimmed by 1 base and 1 base, with 5 bases remaining between them. CDR3 in DNA: TGTGCCAGCAGTTACTGGCAGTCCTACGAGCAGTACTTC. Translating it yields CASSYWQSYEQYF.

This clonotype showed up many times. This sequence joins TRBV25-1 and TRBJ2-7, with D possibly matching TRBD1 (6 bases). V was shortened by 4 bases and J by 6 bases, with 13 bases between the two germline ends. Germline lookup yields CDR1 MGHDK and CDR2 SYGVNS. The CDR3 has 13 amino acids. This CDR3 is CASSATGLGEQYF. The CDR3 DNA reads TGTGCCAGCAGTGCCACAGGGCTTGGCGAGCAGTACTTC.

This clonotype was detected many times. This chain uses TRBV28 with TRBJ2-7, with 8 bases identical to TRBD2. The CDR3 has 13 residues. V trimming: 10 bases; J trimming: 4 bases; junction bases outside the gene matches: 9. Germline V gene sequence: CDR1 MDHEN, CDR2 SYDVKM. The CDR3 region is CATRASGRYEQYF. CDR3 DNA: TGTGCCACTCGGGCTAGCGGGCGATACGAGCAGTACTTC.

This clonotype occurred many times. The chain has TRBV20-1 and TRBJ2-3; D is unclear. The CDR3 spans 13 residues. Germline V gene data show CDR1 as DFQATT and CDR2 as SNEGSKA (reference sequence). V was clipped by 1 base and J by 7 bases, with 12 bases between them. The CDR3 spells CSARAPMIYTQYF. CDR3 sequence (DNA): TGCAGTGCTAGAGCTCCTATGATCTATACGCAGTATTTT.

This clonotype came up many times. The chain links TRBV20-1 to TRBJ2-1; 7 bases align to TRBD1. The germline V gene has CDR1 DFQATT and CDR2 SNEGSKA (reference sequence). V lost 6 bases to trimming and J lost 1 base; unmatched junction nucleotides: 6. CDR3 length equals 14 residues. The CDR3 DNA follows: TGCAGTGCCGTCACAGGGGATTCCTACAATGAGCAGTTCTTC. Its translation is CSAVTGDSYNEQFF.

This chain connects TRBV20-1 to TRBJ2-7; the D gene is possibly TRBD2 (5 bases). Germline V gives CDR1 DFQATT, CDR2 SNEGSKA (reference sequence). This CDR3 is built from 15 residues. With 0 bases removed from V and 5 bases from J, the gap between germline ends came to 17 bases. Here the CDR3 reads CSARDPRSQEDEQYF. CDR3 nucleotides: TGCAGTGCTAGAGATCCCAGGTCCCAGGAGGACGAGCAGTACTTC.

This clonotype came up many times. The chain links TRBV5-1 to TRBJ2-7; 10 bases agree with TRBD2. The CDR3 has 14 amino acids. Germline CDR1 reads SGHRS; CDR2 reads YFSETQ. V shed 5 bases and J 2 bases; nucleotides not matched to a gene: 4. This CDR3 is CASRFTSGAYEQYF. DNA for the CDR3: TGCGCCAGCAGGTTTACTAGCGGGGCCTACGAGCAGTACTTC.

This clonotype showed up just a few times. The gene calls are TRBV7-8 and TRBJ2-4, with D possibly TRBD2 on 6 matching bases. Germline-derived CDR1 and CDR2 are SGHVS and FQNEAQ. This CDR3 is built from 14 residues. V lost 6 bases to trimming and J lost 7 bases, with 16 bases between them. The CDR3 region is CASRAGIQSNIQYF. CDR3 in DNA: TGTGCCAGCAGGGCGGGGATCCAGAGTAACATTCAGTACTTC. Full variable domain (remainder filled in from reference TRBV7-8 and TRBJ2-4): GAGVSQSPRYKVAKRGQDVALRCDPISGHVSLFWYQQALGQGPEFLTYFQNEAQLDKSGLPSDRFFAERPEGSVSTLKIQRTQQEDSAVYLCASRAGIQSNIQYFGAGTRLSVL.